The T cell receptor (beta chain) under discussion was sequenced for a study of shared clonotypes between healthy human individuals. General study points: Among donors, sharing of clonotypes was expected to be affected by sequencing depth.

Details on this clone: Its target is not known.

In the CD4+ fraction, cells were divided into CD45RA+ naive and CD45RA-negative memory subsets. V was clipped by 4 bases and J by 8 bases, with 18 bases between them. From germline, CDR1 is SQVTM and CDR2 ANQGSEA. This CDR3 region has 14 residues. Running of the assay took place at deep level. TCRdb keeps only in-frame clones here, not all; method: immunoSEQ multiplex PCR. The sample contains about 960,000 clones, approximately 80% of which appear only once. The V gene is TRBV29-1, the J gene TRBJ2-1, with D possibly matching TRBD1 (6 bases). This receptor was obtained from a man aged 18 to 29 in good health. The sample consisted of memory CD4+ T cells sorted from blood. Regarding subset: CD45RA-negative fraction. Here the CDR3 reads CSVGGLRRIDEQFF. In nucleotides, the CDR3 is TGCAGCGTTGGGGGGCTAAGGAGGATCGATGAGCAGTTCTTC.